Included here is one T cell receptor beta chain sequence, with context. Germline CDR1 SGHKS, CDR2 YYEKEE (reference sequence). The CDR3 has 15 residues. The junction had 14 bases not matched to a gene; V was cut back by 4 bases and J by 8 bases. The data originate from a study of T cell clones after liver transplantation. Study-wide background: Tolerance: complete withdrawal held at least one year, liver enzymes staying within twice normal.

Libraries were prepared by immunoSEQ multiplex PCR; TCRdb keeps only in-frame clonotypes and omits some of them. The sample records more than 65,000 clones, about nine tenths being singletons. Thawed unstimulated PBMCs were FACS-sorted by CD3, CD4 and CD8 into two populations. The V gene is TRBV5-5, the J gene TRBJ1-2; 7 nucleotides align to TRBD1. The sequence derives from a human donor who received a liver transplant. Sequenced here: CD4+ T cells from blood, sampled before liver transplant. The CDR3 nucleotides read TGTGCCAGCAGCCCATGGGACAGAGAGAGAGAAGGCTACACCTTC. It is translated as CASSPWDREREGYTF.